These 2 T cell receptor beta chains originate from one sample sequenced in a study of T cell clonality in common variable immunodeficiency. The method was immunoSEQ multiplex PCR; TCRdb's version includes in-frame clones alone and lacks a portion of them. The data show around 24,000 clones, with none appearing a single time. Study-wide findings and caveats: In common variable immunodeficiency, TCR beta chains reportedly carried fewer deletions and N-nucleotide insertions.

These receptors have no known antigen. Sequencing was carried out using peripheral blood mononuclear cells. These receptors originate from a human donor with common variable immunodeficiency.

This clone occurred many times. The DNA ends 3 residues before the CDR3 does, and the rest of the CDR3 is filled in from the germline J gene. This rearrangement joins TRBV30 to TRBJ1-2, with TRBD1 matching 12 bases. The CDR3 covers 16 residues. CDR1 is GTSNPN, CDR2 SVGIG, per germline (reference sequence). Trimming at V came to 5 bases and at J to 4 bases, leaving 11 bases not matched to a gene. CDR3: CAWSRTGTGGAYGYTF. CDR3 DNA (partial): TGTGCCTGGTCTCGGACGGGGACAGGGGGCGCCTATGGC.

About this clone: The missing CDR3 end, 3 residues past where the read stops, is filled in from the germline J gene. Other DNA variants within this sample encode the same CDR3. V gene TRBV18 combines with J gene TRBJ1-6; D unresolved. V dropped 2 bases and J dropped 10 bases, with 12 bases sitting between them. This CDR3 is 14 amino acids long. Germline V gene data show CDR1 as KGHSH and CDR2 as LQKENI. The sequenced part of the CDR3 DNA is TGTGCCAGCTCACCAGGCTCGGCGGGGTCACCC. Translated: CASSPGSAGSP. The whole CDR3 reads CASSPGSAGSPLHF. Together with reference TRBV18 and TRBJ1-6, the CDR3 gives the full variable domain: NAGVMQNPRHLVRRRGQEARLRCSPMKGHSHVYWYRQLPEEGLKFMVYLQKENIIDESGMPKERFSAEFPKEGPSILRIQQVVRGDSAAYFCASSPGSAGSPLHFGNGTRLTVT.